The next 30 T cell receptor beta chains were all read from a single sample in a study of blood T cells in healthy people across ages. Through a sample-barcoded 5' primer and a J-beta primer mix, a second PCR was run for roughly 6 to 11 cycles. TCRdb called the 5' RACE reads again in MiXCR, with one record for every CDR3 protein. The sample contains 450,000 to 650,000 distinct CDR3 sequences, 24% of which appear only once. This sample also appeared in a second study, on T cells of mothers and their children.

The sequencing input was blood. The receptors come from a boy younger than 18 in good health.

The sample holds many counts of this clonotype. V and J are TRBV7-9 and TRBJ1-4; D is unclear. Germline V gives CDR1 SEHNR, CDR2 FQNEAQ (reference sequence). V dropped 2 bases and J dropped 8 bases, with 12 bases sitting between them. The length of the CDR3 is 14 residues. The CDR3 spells CASSLIGGEEKLFF. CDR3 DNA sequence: TGTGCCAGCAGCTTAATCGGTGGTGAGGAAAAACTGTTTTTT.

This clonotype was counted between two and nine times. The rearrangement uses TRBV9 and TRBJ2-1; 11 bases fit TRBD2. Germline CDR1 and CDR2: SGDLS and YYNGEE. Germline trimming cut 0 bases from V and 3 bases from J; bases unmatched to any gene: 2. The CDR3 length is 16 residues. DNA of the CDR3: TGTGCCAGCAGCGTAGTGGGGACTAGCGGCTACAATGAGCAGTTCTTC. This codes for CASSVVGTSGYNEQFF.

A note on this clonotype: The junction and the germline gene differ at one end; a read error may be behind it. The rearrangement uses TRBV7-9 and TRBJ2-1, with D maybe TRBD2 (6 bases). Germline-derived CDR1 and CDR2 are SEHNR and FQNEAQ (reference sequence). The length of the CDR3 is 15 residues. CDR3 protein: CACSLLTSADNEQFF. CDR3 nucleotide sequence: TGTGCCTGCAGCCTCCTGACTAGTGCCGACAATGAGCAGTTCTTC. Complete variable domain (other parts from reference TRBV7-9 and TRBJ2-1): DTGVSQNPRHKITKRGQNVTFRCDPISEHNRLYWYRQTLGQGPEFLTYFQNEAQLEKSRLLSDRFSAERPKGSFSTLEIQRTEQGDSAMYLCACSLLTSADNEQFFGPGTRLTVL.

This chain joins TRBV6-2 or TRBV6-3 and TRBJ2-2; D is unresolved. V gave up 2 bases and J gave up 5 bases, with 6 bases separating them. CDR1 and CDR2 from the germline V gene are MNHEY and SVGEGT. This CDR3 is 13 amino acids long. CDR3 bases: TGTGCCAGCAGTTACGATGTAACCGGGGAGCTGTTTTTT. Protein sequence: CASSYDVTGELFF.

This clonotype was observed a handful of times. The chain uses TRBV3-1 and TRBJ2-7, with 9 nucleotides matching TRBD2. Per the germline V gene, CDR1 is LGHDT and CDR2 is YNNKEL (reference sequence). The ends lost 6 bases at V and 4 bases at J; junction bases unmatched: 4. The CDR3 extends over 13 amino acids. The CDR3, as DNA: TGTGCCAGCAGACTAGCGGGTGAATACGAGCAGTACTTC. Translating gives CASRLAGEYEQYF.

The CDR3 spells CASRAVAGGEETQYF. Here the CDR3 DNA reads TGTGCCAGCAGGGCCGTCGCAGGGGGCGAAGAGACCCAGTACTTC. V is TRBV12-3 or TRBV12-4 and J is TRBJ2-5, with TRBD1 matching 8 bases. Losses at the gene ends were 6 bases for V and 3 bases for J; bases not matched to a gene: 9. This CDR3 is built from 15 residues.

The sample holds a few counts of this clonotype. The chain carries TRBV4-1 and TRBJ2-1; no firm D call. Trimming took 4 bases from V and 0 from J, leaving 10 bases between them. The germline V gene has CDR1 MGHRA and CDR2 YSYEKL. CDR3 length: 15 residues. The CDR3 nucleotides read TGCGCCAGCAGCCTAGTCCGGCTCTCCTACAATGAGCAGTTCTTC. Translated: CASSLVRLSYNEQFF.

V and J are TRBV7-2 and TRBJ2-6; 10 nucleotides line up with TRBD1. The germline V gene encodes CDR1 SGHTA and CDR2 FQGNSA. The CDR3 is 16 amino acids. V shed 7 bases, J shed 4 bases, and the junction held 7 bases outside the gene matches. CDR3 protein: CASNDRGLRGANVLTF. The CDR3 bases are TGTGCCAGCAACGACAGGGGGCTAAGAGGGGCCAACGTCCTGACTTTC. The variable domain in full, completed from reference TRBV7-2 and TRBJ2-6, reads GAGVSQSPSNKVTEKGKDVELRCDPISGHTALYWYRQSLGQGLEFLIYFQGNSAPDKSGLPSDRFSAERTGGSVSTLTIQRTQQEDSAVYLCASNDRGLRGANVLTFGAGSRLTVL.

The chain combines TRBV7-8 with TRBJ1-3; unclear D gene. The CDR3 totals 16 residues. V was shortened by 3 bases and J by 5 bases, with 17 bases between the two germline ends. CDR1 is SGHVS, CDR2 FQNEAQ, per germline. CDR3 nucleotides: TGTGCCAGCAGCTTGACTCCCCAGGATACTCGAAACACCATATATTTT. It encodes CASSLTPQDTRNTIYF.

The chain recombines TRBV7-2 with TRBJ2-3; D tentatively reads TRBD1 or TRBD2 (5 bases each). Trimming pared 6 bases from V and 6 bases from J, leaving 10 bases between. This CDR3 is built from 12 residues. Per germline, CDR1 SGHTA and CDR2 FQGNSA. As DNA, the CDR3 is TGTGCCAGCAGTGAGGGGTTGGATACGCAGTATTTT. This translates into CASSEGLDTQYF.

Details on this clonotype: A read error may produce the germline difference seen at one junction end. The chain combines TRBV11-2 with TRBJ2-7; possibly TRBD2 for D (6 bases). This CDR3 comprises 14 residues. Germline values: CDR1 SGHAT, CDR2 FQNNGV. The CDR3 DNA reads TGCGCCAGCAGCCAAGCTGGGGAGGTCGGCGAGCAGTACTTC. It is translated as CASSQAGEVGEQYF. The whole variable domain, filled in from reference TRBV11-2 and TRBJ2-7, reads EAGVAQSPRYKIIEKRQSVAFWCNPISGHATLYWYQQILGQGPKLLIQFQNNGVVDDSQLPKDRFSAERLKGVDSTLKIQPAKLEDSAVYLCASSQAGEVGEQYFGPGTRLTVT.

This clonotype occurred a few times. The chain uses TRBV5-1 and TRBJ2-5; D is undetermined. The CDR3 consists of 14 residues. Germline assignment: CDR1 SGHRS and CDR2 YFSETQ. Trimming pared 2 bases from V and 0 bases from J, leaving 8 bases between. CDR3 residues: CASSFRAYQETQYF. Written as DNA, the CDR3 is TGCGCCAGCAGCTTCCGGGCCTACCAAGAGACCCAGTACTTC.

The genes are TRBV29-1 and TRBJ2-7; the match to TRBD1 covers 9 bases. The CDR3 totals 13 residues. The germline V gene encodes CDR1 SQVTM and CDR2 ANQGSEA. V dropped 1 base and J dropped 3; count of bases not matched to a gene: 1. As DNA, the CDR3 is TGCAGCGTTGAAGGACAGGGGGGCTACGAGCAGTACTTC. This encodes CSVEGQGGYEQYF.

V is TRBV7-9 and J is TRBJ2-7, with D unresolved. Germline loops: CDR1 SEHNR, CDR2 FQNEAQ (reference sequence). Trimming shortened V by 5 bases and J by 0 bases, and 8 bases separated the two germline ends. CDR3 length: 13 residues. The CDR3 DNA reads TGTGCCAGCAGCCCCAAGCCCTCCTACGAGCAGTACTTC. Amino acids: CASSPKPSYEQYF.

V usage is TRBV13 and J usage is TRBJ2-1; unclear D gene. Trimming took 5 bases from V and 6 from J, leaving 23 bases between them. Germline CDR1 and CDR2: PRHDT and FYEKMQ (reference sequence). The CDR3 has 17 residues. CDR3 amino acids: CASSAPFPADLGNEQFF. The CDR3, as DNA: TGTGCCAGCAGCGCGCCCTTTCCCGCGGACCTGGGCAATGAGCAGTTCTTC.

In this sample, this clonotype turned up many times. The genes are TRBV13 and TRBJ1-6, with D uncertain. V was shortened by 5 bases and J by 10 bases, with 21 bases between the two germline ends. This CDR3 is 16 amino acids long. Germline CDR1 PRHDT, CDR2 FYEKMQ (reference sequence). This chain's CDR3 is CASSLPTERGDSPLHF. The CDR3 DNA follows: TGTGCCAGCAGCCTACCGACGGAGAGAGGAGACTCACCCCTCCACTTT.

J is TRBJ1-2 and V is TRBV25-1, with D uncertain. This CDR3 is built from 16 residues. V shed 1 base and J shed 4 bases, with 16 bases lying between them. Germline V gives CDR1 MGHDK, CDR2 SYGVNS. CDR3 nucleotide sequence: TGTGCCAGCAGTGAATTATTGAACAATTCGGGCTATGGCTACACCTTC. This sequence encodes CASSELLNNSGYGYTF.

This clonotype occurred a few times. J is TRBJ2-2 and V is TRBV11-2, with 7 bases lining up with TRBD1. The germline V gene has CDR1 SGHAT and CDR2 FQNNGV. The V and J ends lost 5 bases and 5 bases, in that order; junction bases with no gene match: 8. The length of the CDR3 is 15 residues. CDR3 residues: CASSTLTGETGELFF. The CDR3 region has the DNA TGTGCCAGCAGCACTCTCACAGGGGAAACCGGGGAGCTGTTTTTT.

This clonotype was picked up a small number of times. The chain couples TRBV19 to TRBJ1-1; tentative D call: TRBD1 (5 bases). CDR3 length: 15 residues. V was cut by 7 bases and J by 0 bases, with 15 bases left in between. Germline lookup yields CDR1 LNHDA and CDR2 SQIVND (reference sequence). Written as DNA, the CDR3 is TGTGCCAGTACTTGGGGGGTAGGAATGAACACTGAAGCTTTCTTT. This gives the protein CASTWGVGMNTEAFF.

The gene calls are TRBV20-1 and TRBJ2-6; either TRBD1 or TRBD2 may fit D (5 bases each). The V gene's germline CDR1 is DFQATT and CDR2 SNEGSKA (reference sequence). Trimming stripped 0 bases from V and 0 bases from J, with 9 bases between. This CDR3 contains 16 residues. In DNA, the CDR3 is TGCAGTGCTAGAGATCGGGGCAACTCTGGGGCCAACGTCCTGACTTTC. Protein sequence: CSARDRGNSGANVLTF.

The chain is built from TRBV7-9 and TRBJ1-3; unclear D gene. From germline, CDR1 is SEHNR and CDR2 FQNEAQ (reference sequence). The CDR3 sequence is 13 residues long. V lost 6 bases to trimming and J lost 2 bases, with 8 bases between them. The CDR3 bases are TGTGCCAGCAGGCTAACCCCTGGAAACACCATATATTTT. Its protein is CASRLTPGNTIYF.

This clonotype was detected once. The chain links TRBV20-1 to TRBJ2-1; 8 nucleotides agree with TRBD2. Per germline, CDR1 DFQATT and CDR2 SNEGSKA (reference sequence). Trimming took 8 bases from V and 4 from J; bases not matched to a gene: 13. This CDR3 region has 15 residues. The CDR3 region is CSSPFAAGGYNEQFF. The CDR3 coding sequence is TGCAGTTCCCCCTTTGCGGCGGGAGGATACAATGAGCAGTTCTTC.

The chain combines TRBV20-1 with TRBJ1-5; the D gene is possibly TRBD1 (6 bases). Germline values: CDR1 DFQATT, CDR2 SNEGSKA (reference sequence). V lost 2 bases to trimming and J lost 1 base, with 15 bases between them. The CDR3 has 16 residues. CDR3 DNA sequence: TGCAGTGCTAGACGTGCGGGGGGCTGGAGCAATCAGCCCCAGCATTTT. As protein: CSARRAGGWSNQPQHF.

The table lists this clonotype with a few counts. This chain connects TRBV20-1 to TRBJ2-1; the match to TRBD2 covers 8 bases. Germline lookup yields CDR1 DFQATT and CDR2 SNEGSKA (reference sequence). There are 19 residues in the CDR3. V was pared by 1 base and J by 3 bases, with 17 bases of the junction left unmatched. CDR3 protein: CSARGNFGPGGPIYNEQFF. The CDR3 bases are TGCAGTGCTAGAGGCAATTTCGGGCCGGGAGGGCCGATCTACAATGAGCAGTTCTTC.

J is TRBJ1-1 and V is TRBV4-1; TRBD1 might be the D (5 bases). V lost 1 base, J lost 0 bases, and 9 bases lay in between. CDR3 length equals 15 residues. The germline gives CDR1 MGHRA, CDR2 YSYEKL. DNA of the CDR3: TGCGCCAGCAGCCAAGCTGCGGGGGTGAACACTGAAGCTTTCTTT. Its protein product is CASSQAAGVNTEAFF.

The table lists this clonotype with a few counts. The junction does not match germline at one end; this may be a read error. CDR3 DNA sequence: TGCAGTGCTAGTTCCCTCGGACTAGCGGGACTCGGCAGTTCCTACAATGAGCAGTCCTTC. It specifies CSASSLGLAGLGSSYNEQSF. The chain employs TRBV20-1 and TRBJ2-1, with 12 bases aligning to TRBD2. The V gene's germline CDR1 is DFQATT and CDR2 SNEGSKA (reference sequence). The CDR3 covers 20 residues.

The CDR3 here is CASSLASGEGANVLTF. CDR3 sequence (DNA): TGTGCCAGCAGCTTAGCGTCGGGGGAGGGGGCCAACGTCCTGACTTTC. The V gene is TRBV7-9, the J gene TRBJ2-6, with D possibly matching TRBD2 (6 bases). V lost 0 bases to trimming and J lost 4 bases, with 10 bases between them. The germline V gene has CDR1 SEHNR and CDR2 FQNEAQ (reference sequence). The CDR3 runs 16 residues.

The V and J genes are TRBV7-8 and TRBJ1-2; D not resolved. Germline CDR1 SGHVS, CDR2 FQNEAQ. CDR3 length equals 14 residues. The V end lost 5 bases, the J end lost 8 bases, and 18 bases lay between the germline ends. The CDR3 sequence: CASSKSANRWGYTF. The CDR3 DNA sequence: TGTGCCAGCAGCAAATCAGCAAACCGGTGGGGCTACACCTTC.

In nucleotides, the CDR3 is TGTGCCAGCAGCGTAGCGTCCCAGGGGTGGTCCTACAATGAGCAGTTCTTC. This encodes CASSVASQGWSYNEQFF. The gene calls are TRBV9 and TRBJ2-1; possibly TRBD1 for D (6 bases). Germline V CDR1 and CDR2: SGDLS, YYNGEE. Trimming cost V 0 bases and J 1 base, with 14 bases left between them. This CDR3 comprises 17 residues. Based on the CDR3 plus reference TRBV9 and TRBJ2-1, the full variable domain is DSGVTQTPKHLITATGQRVTLRCSPRSGDLSVYWYQQSLDQGLQFLIQYYNGEERAKGNILERFSAQQFPDLHSELNLSSLELGDSALYFCASSVASQGWSYNEQFFGPGTRLTVL.

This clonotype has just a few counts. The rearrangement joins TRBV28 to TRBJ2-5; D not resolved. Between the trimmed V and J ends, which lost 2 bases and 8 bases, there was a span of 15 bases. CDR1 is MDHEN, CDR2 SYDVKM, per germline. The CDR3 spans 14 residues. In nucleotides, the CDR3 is TGTGCCAGCAGTTTAGGACGGCTCTGGGAAACCCAGTACTTC. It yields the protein CASSLGRLWETQYF. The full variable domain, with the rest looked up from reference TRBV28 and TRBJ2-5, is DVKVTQSSRYLVKRTGEKVFLECVQDMDHENMFWYRQDPGLGLRLIYFSYDVKMKEKGDIPEGYSVSREKKERFSLILESASTNQTSMYLCASSLGRLWETQYFGPGTRLLVL.